These 30 T cell receptor beta chains were all obtained from the same sample, sequenced in a study of T cells in Graves' hyperthyroidism and ophthalmopathy. RNA transcripts served as the template for amplifying TCR beta CDR3 regions. HTBI primers were employed in a first-round RT-PCR of the TCR CDR3. TCRdb independently ran MiXCR on the multiplex PCR reads; one entry per CDR3 protein. Of about 360,000 distinct CDR3 sequences detected, around 14% appear once; the ten largest clones hold 9.2%. Material for sequencing was blood. Receptors originate from a woman younger than 30 with Graves' hyperthyroidism.

J is TRBJ1-1 and V is TRBV28; D remains unclear. The CDR3 covers 16 residues. Trimming cost V 1 base and J 3 bases, with 15 bases left between them. Germline loops: CDR1 MDHEN, CDR2 SYDVKM. The CDR3 region is CASSLSSHRGYTEAFF. For the CDR3, the DNA is TGTGCCAGCAGTTTATCCAGCCACAGAGGGTACACTGAAGCTTTCTTT.

The table lists this clonotype with many counts. J is TRBJ2-7 and V is TRBV7-8; 10 positions agree with TRBD2. V shed 3 bases and J 7 bases; nucleotides not matched to a gene: 6. In germline, CDR1 is SGHVS, CDR2 FQNEAQ. The CDR3 consists of 14 residues. The CDR3 DNA reads as TGTGCCAGCAGCTTTAGCGGGGGGATCCAAGAGCAGTACTTC. Its protein product is CASSFSGGIQEQYF.

This clonotype was counted ten times or more. The CDR3 here is CASVTGGGDSYEQYF. The CDR3 nucleotides read TGTGCCAGCGTCACCGGAGGCGGAGATTCCTACGAGCAGTACTTC. J is TRBJ2-7 and V is TRBV6-2 or TRBV6-3; weak D call: TRBD2 (5 bases). The CDR3 runs 15 residues. The ends were cut back, 8 bases at V and 1 base at J, with 18 bases in the middle. Germline V CDR1 and CDR2: MNHEY, SVGEGT.

This clonotype was found many times. This rearrangement joins TRBV5-1 to TRBJ1-2; 8 positions match TRBD1. Germline V CDR1 and CDR2: SGHRS, YFSETQ. The CDR3 covers 14 residues. After removal of 4 bases from V and 6 bases from J, the junction contained 8 bases not matched to a gene. CDR3 loop: CASSPATGVDGYTF. The CDR3 bases are TGCGCCAGCAGCCCCGCGACAGGGGTGGATGGCTACACCTTC.

This clonotype was seen at least ten times. The rearrangement links TRBV3-1 to TRBJ1-5; D gene uncertain. The germline V gene encodes CDR1 LGHDT and CDR2 YNNKEL (reference sequence). The CDR3 extends over 12 amino acids. The V end was cut by 3 bases, the J end by 4 bases, with 4 bases between. In DNA form, the CDR3 reads TGTGCCAGCAGCCAGTCTAATCAGCCCCAGCATTTT. It translates to CASSQSNQPQHF.

A few counts support this clonotype. This chain joins TRBV29-1 and TRBJ1-2, with TRBD1 matching 8 bases. Trimming took 6 bases from V and 6 from J; bases not matched to a gene: 6. The CDR3 has 12 amino acids. CDR1 is SQVTM and CDR2 is ANQGSEA in the germline V gene. For the CDR3, the DNA is TGCAGCGTCGGACAGGGACAGGATGGCTACACCTTC. It encodes CSVGQGQDGYTF. The variable domain in full, completed from reference TRBV29-1 and TRBJ1-2, reads SAVISQKPSRDICQRGTSLTIQCQVDSQVTMMFWYRQQPGQSLTLIATANQGSEATYESGFVIDKFPISRPNLTFSTLTVSNMSPEDSSIYLCSVGQGQDGYTFGSGTRLTVV.

Comment on this clonotype: A much larger clone differs by one base, so this may be a read error. This sequence joins TRBV9 and TRBJ2-1, with 9 bases that match TRBD2. Trimming removed 4 bases from V and 6 bases from J; junction bases left unmatched: 8. CDR3 length: 15 amino acids. Germline CDR1 SGDLS, CDR2 YYNGEE. The CDR3 DNA sequence: TGTGCCAGCAGCCCTCGGACTAGCGAGTGCAATGAGCAGTTCTTC. It specifies CASSPRTSECNEQFF.

The genes are TRBV4-1 and TRBJ1-5; the D is unclear. The CDR3 spans 15 residues. Germline V CDR1 and CDR2: MGHRA, YSYEKL. V shed 1 base and J shed 6 bases, with 13 bases lying between them. The CDR3 sequence is CASSQVKGTVQPQHF. DNA for the CDR3: TGCGCCAGCAGCCAAGTGAAGGGAACGGTTCAGCCCCAGCATTTT.

V is TRBV2 and J is TRBJ1-4; 8 bases fit TRBD1. CDR3 length: 13 residues. The V segment lost 3 bases and the J segment 6 bases; nucleotides outside the gene matches: 0. Germline CDR1 SNHLY, CDR2 FYNNEI. In DNA, the CDR3 is TGTGCCAGCAGTGACAGGGGGCATGAAAAACTGTTTTTT. Translated, it gives CASSDRGHEKLFF.

The chain employs TRBV20-1 and TRBJ1-2; D not resolved. The germline CDR1 and CDR2 sequences are DFQATT and SNEGSKA (reference sequence). Trimming stripped 6 bases from V and 0 bases from J, with 5 bases between. This CDR3 has 11 amino acids. CDR3 region: CSAVTNYGYTF. The DNA of the CDR3 is TGCAGTGCGGTTACTAACTATGGCTACACCTTC.

This clonotype appeared many times. This sequence joins TRBV14 and TRBJ1-2; D is possibly TRBD1 (5 bases). This CDR3 contains 13 residues. CDR1 and CDR2 (germline): SGHDN, FVKESK. With 4 bases removed from V and 8 bases from J, the gap between germline ends came to 14 bases. In DNA form, the CDR3 reads TGTGCCAGCAGCCTGGGGCAGGTAATCGGCTACACCTTC. Its protein is CASSLGQVIGYTF.

In the case of this clonotype: Given a much more abundant clone one base away, this may be a read error. This chain links TRBV2 with TRBJ2-2, with 7 bases that match TRBD2. In germline, CDR1 is SNHLY, CDR2 FYNNEI. CDR3 length: 15 amino acids. CDR3 DNA: TGTGCCAGCTCCCCGCGGGAGATATTTGGCGGGGAGCTGCTTTTT. Translation gives CASSPREIFGGELLF.

Ten or more counts support this clonotype. The chain combines TRBV27 with TRBJ2-6; the D gene is possibly TRBD1 (6 bases). Germline V gene data show CDR1 as MNHEY and CDR2 as SMNVEV (reference sequence). The CDR3 has 18 residues. Trimming pared 5 bases from V and 0 bases from J, leaving 17 bases between. CDR3 residues: CASSALQGRNSGANVLTF. In nucleotides, the CDR3 is TGTGCCAGCAGTGCCCTACAGGGACGAAACTCTGGGGCCAACGTCCTGACTTTC.

The table lists this clonotype with many counts. This chain connects TRBV7-9 to TRBJ2-3, with TRBD2 identical over 8 bases. The junction had 9 bases not matched to a gene; V was cut back by 6 bases and J by 4 bases. The germline V gene encodes CDR1 SEHNR and CDR2 FQNEAQ (reference sequence). This CDR3 is built from 15 residues. The chain's CDR3 is CASRPPGGPADTQYF. CDR3 in DNA: TGTGCCAGCAGGCCCCCGGGGGGGCCGGCAGATACGCAGTATTTT.

This clonotype has at least ten counts. V is TRBV19 and J is TRBJ1-2; tentatively, D is TRBD1 (5 bases). The CDR3 spans 16 residues. Germline V gene sequence: CDR1 LNHDA, CDR2 SQIVND (reference sequence). Between the trimmed V and J ends, which lost 7 bases and 5 bases, there was a span of 23 bases. The CDR3 spells CASIDTGHRGLYGYTF. CDR3 DNA: TGTGCCAGTATCGACACAGGTCACCGTGGACTATATGGCTACACCTTC.

This clonotype showed up just a few times. The rearrangement uses TRBV19 and TRBJ1-5; 10 nucleotides match TRBD1. The V gene end was trimmed by 10 bases and the J gene end by 4 bases; junction bases not matched to a gene: 10. Germline CDR1 and CDR2: LNHDA and SQIVND (reference sequence). This CDR3 is 15 amino acids long. CDR3 DNA sequence: TGTGCCAATAGGCCGGGGACAGGGGAGAATCAGCCCCAGCATTTT. This gives the protein CANRPGTGENQPQHF.

This clonotype has just a few counts. This chain links TRBV6-8 with TRBJ2-2; a weak D match, TRBD2 (7 bases). The V and J ends lost 0 bases and 6 bases respectively, with 11 bases between them. The germline V gene encodes CDR1 MNHGY and CDR2 SAAAGT. The CDR3 consists of 15 residues. In DNA, the CDR3 is TGTGCCAGCAGTTACTCGTGGGGGGGCCCCGGGGAGCTGTTTTTT. It translates to CASSYSWGGPGELFF.

This clonotype was observed many times. This chain joins TRBV5-1 and TRBJ1-1; 7 nucleotides agree with TRBD1. Germline lookup yields CDR1 SGHRS and CDR2 YFSETQ. V was pared by 0 bases and J by 0 bases, with 5 bases of the junction left unmatched. The CDR3 extends over 16 amino acids. CDR3 DNA sequence: TGCGCCAGCAGCTTGGCCAGGGGGAGGGTGAACACTGAAGCTTTCTTT. Encoded protein: CASSLARGRVNTEAFF.

This clonotype was seen at least ten times. V is TRBV4-1 and J is TRBJ2-1; either TRBD1 or TRBD2 may fit D (5 bases each). The V end lost 5 bases, the J end lost 4 bases, and 15 bases lay between the germline ends. The CDR3 extends over 15 amino acids. Germline loops: CDR1 MGHRA, CDR2 YSYEKL. Here the CDR3 reads CASSSAPGPYNEQFF. CDR3 DNA: TGCGCCAGCAGCTCTGCTCCGGGGCCGTACAATGAGCAGTTCTTC.

This clonotype was seen repeatedly, ten times or more. The CDR3 DNA follows: TGTGCCAGCAGCCCCAGGACAGGGGGCAAGAGGGAATATTTT. It is translated as CASSPRTGGKREYF. The chain combines TRBV2 with TRBJ1-3; 11 bases match TRBD1. After removal of 6 bases from V and 15 bases from J, the junction contained 13 bases not matched to a gene. This CDR3 is 14 amino acids long. Germline V lookup: CDR1 SNHLY, CDR2 FYNNEI.

This clonotype was counted between two and nine times. This chain uses TRBV18 with TRBJ1-3; the match to TRBD1 covers 7 bases. J was trimmed by 0 bases and V by 5 bases; bases with no gene match: 4. The V gene's germline CDR1 is KGHSH and CDR2 LQKENI. The CDR3 covers 15 residues. The CDR3: CASSGGTDSGNTIYF. The CDR3 DNA follows: TGTGCCAGCTCAGGGGGGACAGACTCTGGAAACACCATATATTTT.

The table lists this clonotype with many counts. It is unclear where the CDR3 begins or ends on the DNA, so no DNA is shown, and the CDR3 is as TCRdb lists it. This chain connects TRBV12-3 or TRBV12-4 to TRBJ2-7; TRBD1, the table's D call, was not compared with the DNA. A total of 12 residues make up the CDR3, ends included. This chain's CDR3 is CASSFLAGEQYF.

This clonotype was counted ten times or more. The chain is built from TRBV2 and TRBJ1-4, with 8 bases fitting TRBD1. There are 14 residues in the CDR3. The J segment lost 8 bases and the V segment lost 5 bases, leaving 7 bases of the junction unmatched. The V gene's germline CDR1 is SNHLY and CDR2 FYNNEI. CDR3 region: CASSLDREDEKLFF. CDR3 bases: TGTGCCAGCAGTCTGGACAGGGAGGACGAAAAACTGTTTTTT.

This clonotype has a count of ten or more. The chain combines TRBV6-1 with TRBJ2-7; D is unresolved. This CDR3 contains 13 residues. With 6 bases removed from V and 1 base from J, the gap between germline ends came to 10 bases. CDR1 is MNHNS and CDR2 is SASEGT in the germline V gene. In DNA, the CDR3 is TGTGCCAGCAGGAAGGACGCTTCCTACGAGCAGTACTTC. Translated: CASRKDASYEQYF.

This chain connects TRBV12-5 to TRBJ2-2; D may be TRBD2 (5 bases). This CDR3 contains 12 residues. From germline, CDR1 is LGHNT and CDR2 FRNRAP. Trimming cost V 6 bases and J 7 bases, with 9 bases left between them. CDR3 nucleotide sequence: TGTGCTAGTGGACTTACTAGCGGGGAGCTGTTTTTT. It specifies CASGLTSGELFF. The full variable domain, rest sourced from reference TRBV12-5 and TRBJ2-2, is DARVTQTPRHKVTEMGQEVTMRCQPILGHNTVFWYRQTMMQGLELLAYFRNRAPLDDSGMPKDRFSAEMPDATLATLKIQPSEPRDSAVYFCASGLTSGELFFGEGSRLTVL.

DNA of the CDR3: TGTGCCAGCGGGGGGACCCGCGGCTACACCTTC. Amino acid sequence: CASGGTRGYTF. This chain connects TRBV6-1 to TRBJ1-2; a weak D match, TRBD1 (5 bases). The CDR3 consists of 11 residues. V lost 8 bases to trimming and J lost 8 bases, with 12 bases between them. Germline lookup yields CDR1 MNHNS and CDR2 SASEGT.

This clonotype was recorded many times. In DNA form, the CDR3 reads TGCAGTGCCGGGACTAGCGGGAGGGGGCCCTACAATGAGCAGTTCTTC. Protein product: CSAGTSGRGPYNEQFF. The chain recombines TRBV20-1 with TRBJ2-1; 16 bases line up with TRBD2. Per germline, CDR1 DFQATT and CDR2 SNEGSKA (reference sequence). V trimming: 6 bases; J trimming: 2 bases; junction bases outside the gene matches: 4. This CDR3 contains 16 residues.

This clonotype was recorded many times. This sequence joins TRBV28 and TRBJ1-1; weak D call: TRBD1 (5 bases). The CDR3 extends over 13 amino acids. The germline CDR1 and CDR2 sequences are MDHEN and SYDVKM. Trimming pared 6 bases from V and 5 bases from J, leaving 13 bases between. The CDR3 DNA sequence: TGTGCCAGCAGGCCGGTTGGGGGAACTGAAGCTTTCTTT. Its translation is CASRPVGGTEAFF.

The CDR3 protein is CASSETLGQGGNEKLFF. In DNA, the CDR3 is TGTGCCAGCAGTGAGACCCTGGGGCAGGGCGGTAATGAAAAACTGTTTTTT. The chain links TRBV28 to TRBJ1-4; D is perhaps TRBD1 (5 bases). V gave up 5 bases and J gave up 4 bases, with 20 bases separating them. The CDR3 contains 17 residues. CDR1 MDHEN and CDR2 SYDVKM come from the germline V gene.

A few counts support this clonotype. The chain carries TRBV4-1 and TRBJ2-7; D is ambiguous. The V and J ends lost 1 base and 3 bases respectively, with 13 bases between them. CDR3 size: 15 residues. CDR1 and CDR2 from the germline V gene are MGHRA and YSYEKL. In nucleotides, the CDR3 is TGCGCCAGCAGCCAAGTAAGGAGCGTAATCTACGAGCAGTACTTC. This gives the protein CASSQVRSVIYEQYF.